This T cell receptor (beta chain) was sequenced during a study of tumor and adjacent non-tumor tissue in lung cancer. The length of the CDR3 is 14 residues. J gave up 5 bases and V 6 bases, and 8 bases lay outside the gene matches. Germline V gives CDR1 MDHEN, CDR2 SYDVKM. The library came from three nested PCR rounds adapted from ARM-PCR protocols. Each CDR3 protein is one row after TCRdb ran MiXCR on the multiplex PCR reads. The sample has over 80,000 distinct CDR3 sequences, about 80% seen once. This clonotype was detected ten times or more. This sample's RNA came from whole unsorted tissue. Distant lung tissue was collected more than 3 cm away from the tumor edge.

The TCR sequence derives from a man between 60 and 75 years old with small cell lung cancer. V and J are TRBV28 and TRBJ2-5; TRBD1 agrees at 8 bases. Sequenced sample: distant non-tumor lung tissue. CDR3 sequence (DNA): TGTGCCAGCAGACAGGGGGAACCTTGGGAGACCCAGTACTTC. It yields the protein CASRQGEPWETQYF. Variable domain in full (rest from reference TRBV28 and TRBJ2-5): DVKVTQSSRYLVKRTGEKVFLECVQDMDHENMFWYRQDPGLGLRLIYFSYDVKMKEKGDIPEGYSVSREKKERFSLILESASTNQTSMYLCASRQGEPWETQYFGPGTRLLVL.